This T cell receptor (beta chain) was sequenced in a study of technical replicates of blood from a handful of donors. This CDR3 spans 20 amino acids. V shed 1 base and J shed 2 bases, with 27 bases lying between them. Sequencing used immunoSEQ multiplex PCR; TCRdb keeps in-frame clones, though not all of them. The sample lists 84,000 or so clones, approximately 94% occurring once. Sequencing was performed on T cells isolated from PBMCs. The source is a human donor in good health. The gene calls are TRBV23-1 and TRBJ2-7, with D tentatively TRBD2 (6 bases). TRBV23-1 is an ORF, and what it does is uncertain. CDR3: CASSQFLGVWGVAVTYEQYF. CDR3 in DNA: TGCGCCAGCAGTCAATTCTTAGGGGTGTGGGGGGTTGCCGTTACCTACGAGCAGTACTTC.